The present T cell receptor beta chain was sequenced within a study of vaccination effects on CD4 cells after COVID-19. Study details: Median timing of post-vaccine samples was 72 days after the second dose. Study outcomes and limitations: Late after vaccination, infection- and vaccine-induced clones showed marked clonal contraction.

The V gene lost 1 base and the J gene lost 6 bases, with 0 bases spanning the gap. CDR1 is SNHLY and CDR2 is FYNNEI in the germline V gene. The CDR3 runs to 10 residues. The method was immunoSEQ multiplex PCR; TCRdb's version includes in-frame clones alone and lacks a portion of them. The table includes about 31,000 clones, over 55% detected once. As regards this clone: The target antigen is unknown.

With the ViraFEST assay, the study expanded antigen-specific CD4+ T cells using viral peptide pools, then sequenced them. At the end of over 8 days of culture, CD4+ T cells were isolated. Everyone in the study got two shots of either the BNT162b2 or mRNA-1273 vaccine. The healthy vaccine recipients, who had no prior SARS-CoV-2 infection, showed negative nucleocapsid antibodies. PBMC cultures contained 2 million or so cells per well, 7.5 to 10 IU/ml IL-2 and roughly 9.5 ug/ml peptides. This receptor was identified in a human donor who received a COVID-19 vaccine. The sample here was CD4+ T cells from PBMCs cultured with SARS-CoV-2 spike peptides, taken after COVID-19 vaccination. The gene calls are TRBV2 and TRBJ2-5, with D uncertain. As DNA, the CDR3 is TGTGCCAGCAGTGAAGAGACCCAGTACTTC. Translated: CASSEETQYF.